These 16 T cell receptor beta chains originate from one sample sequenced in a study of T cell changes during pregnancy in multiple sclerosis. TCRdb's copy holds only in-frame clones and misses some; the assay was immunoSEQ multiplex PCR. The data hold fewer than 70,000 clones, with more than 75% observed a single time. The sample consisted of peripheral blood from another person, used as feeder cells. The receptors shown here come from a human donor whose cells served as feeder cells for cultures in a pregnancy study.

This clone was seen just once. The chain joins TRBV6-5 to TRBJ2-7; no reliable D call. This CDR3 has 14 residues. CDR1 is MNHEY, CDR2 SVGAGI, per germline. V was pared by 0 bases and J by 6 bases, with 12 bases between. In DNA form, the CDR3 reads TGTGCCAGCAGTTACTCGGAGACCGGAAGCGAGCAGTACTTC. Its translation is CASSYSETGSEQYF.

Of note for this clone: Other nucleotide sequences in the sample specify the same CDR3. This chain links TRBV2 with TRBJ1-2; D gene ambiguous. The CDR3 totals 11 residues. Trimming removed 6 bases from V and 5 bases from J, with 7 bases in between. Germline lookup yields CDR1 SNHLY and CDR2 FYNNEI. The CDR3, as DNA: TGTGCCAGCAGCTGGAATTATGGCTACACCTTC. It is translated as CASSWNYGYTF. The entire variable domain, with the rest obtained from reference TRBV2 and TRBJ1-2, is as follows: EPEVTQTPSHQVTQMGQEVILRCVPISNHLYFYWYRQILGQKVEFLVSFYNNEISEKSEIFDDQFSVERPDGSNFTLKIRSTKLEDSAMYFCASSWNYGYTFGSGTRLTVV.

This clone was counted between two and nine times. J is TRBJ2-7 and V is TRBV6-5; 8 nucleotides align to TRBD2. CDR1 is MNHEY and CDR2 is SVGAGI in the germline V gene. The CDR3 extends over 15 amino acids. V shed 6 bases and J 4 bases; nucleotides not matched to a gene: 11. The CDR3 DNA follows: TGTGCCAGCAGCATCCAAGCGGGAGCTGGTTACGAGCAGTACTTC. Protein sequence: CASSIQAGAGYEQYF.

CDR3 bases: TGTGCCAGCAGTTACCGGGACACCCTGAACACCATATATTTT. It encodes CASSYRDTLNTIYF. This rearrangement joins TRBV6-5 to TRBJ1-3; tentative D call: TRBD1 (6 bases). The V end lost 2 bases, the J end lost 7 bases, and 12 bases lay between the germline ends. The CDR3 is 14 residues long. The germline V gene has CDR1 MNHEY and CDR2 SVGAGI.

This clone was recorded a few times. V gene TRBV27 combines with J gene TRBJ1-5, with D possibly matching TRBD1 (6 bases). Trimming removed 8 bases from V and 2 bases from J, with 19 bases in between. Germline assignment: CDR1 MNHEY and CDR2 SMNVEV (reference sequence). The CDR3 has 16 amino acids. CDR3 nucleotides: TGTGCCAGCTCGATTTGGGGGGCACCCGGCAATCAGCCCCAGCATTTT. Its protein is CASSIWGAPGNQPQHF.

The rearrangement joins TRBV7-3 to TRBJ2-5, with a possible D match to TRBD2 (6 bases). Germline V gives CDR1 SGHTA, CDR2 FQGTGA. The CDR3 has 13 residues. V gave up 5 bases and J gave up 2 bases, with 9 bases separating them. CDR3 amino acids: CASSRGTQETQYF. The CDR3 DNA reads as TGTGCCAGCAGCCGGGGGACTCAAGAGACCCAGTACTTC.

This chain connects TRBV6-4 to TRBJ2-5, with TRBD1 as a possible D gene (6 bases). The CDR3 is made up of 13 amino acids. Trimming left V 3 bases short and J 7 bases short, with 12 bases between. In germline, CDR1 is MRHNA, CDR2 SNTAGT. CDR3 nucleotides: TGTGCCAGCAGTGAGGGGGCGAGGGGGACCCAGTACTTC. It specifies CASSEGARGTQYF.

The J gene is TRBJ1-1, the V gene TRBV5-1; the match to TRBD1 covers 7 bases. Trimming at V came to 4 bases and at J to 3 bases, leaving 12 bases not matched to a gene. The CDR3 spans 16 residues. Looked up from germline, CDR1 is SGHRS and CDR2 is YFSETQ. The CDR3 DNA reads TGCGCCAGCAGCCCGGGACAGTTTCGTCTGGACACTGAAGCTTTCTTT. Protein sequence: CASSPGQFRLDTEAFF.

The V call is TRBV7-2, the J call TRBJ1-2; D is unresolved. Between the trimmed V and J ends, which lost 5 bases and 1 base, there was a span of 17 bases. Germline V gene sequence: CDR1 SGHTA, CDR2 FQGNSA. There are 16 residues in the CDR3. In nucleotides, the CDR3 is TGTGCCAGCAGCCTTACCCCGGCAGACCTTAACTATGGCTACACCTTC. Its translation: CASSLTPADLNYGYTF.

This clone came up once. CDR3 loop: CASSLESRTSTDTQYF. DNA for the CDR3: TGTGCCAGCAGCTTAGAGTCCCGGACAAGCACAGATACGCAGTATTTT. V usage is TRBV7-8 and J usage is TRBJ2-3; D perhaps matches TRBD1 (5 bases). Germline loops: CDR1 SGHVS, CDR2 FQNEAQ. This CDR3 has 16 residues. Trimming took off 1 base at V and 0 bases at J, with 11 bases between the two ends.

This chain connects TRBV20-1 to TRBJ2-1, with a weak D call TRBD2 (5 bases). This CDR3 is built from 10 residues. V was cut by 6 bases and J by 9 bases, with 9 bases left in between. Germline V lookup: CDR1 DFQATT, CDR2 SNEGSKA (reference sequence). The CDR3 region is CSAGSGEQFF. In nucleotides, the CDR3 is TGCAGTGCCGGAAGCGGTGAGCAGTTCTTC.

The V and J genes are TRBV30 and TRBJ1-5; D ambiguous. The germline V and J ends were trimmed by 0 bases and 5 bases, with 8 bases remaining between them. The CDR3 has 13 residues. Per the germline V gene, CDR1 is GTSNPN and CDR2 is SVGIG (reference sequence). The CDR3 DNA sequence: TGTGCCTGGAGTGTCTTCGGGGATCAGCCCCAGCATTTT. Its protein is CAWSVFGDQPQHF.

Only one count was recorded for this clone. The V call is TRBV7-2, the J call TRBJ2-3, with TRBD1 matching over 8 bases. In germline, CDR1 is SGHTA, CDR2 FQGNSA. V was clipped by 1 base and J by 6 bases; unmatched bases: 3. The CDR3 loop spans 14 amino acids. CDR3 loop: CASSLGTGFDTQYF. DNA for the CDR3: TGTGCCAGCAGCTTAGGGACAGGGTTTGATACGCAGTATTTT. Variable domain in full (rest from reference TRBV7-2 and TRBJ2-3): GAGVSQSPSNKVTEKGKDVELRCDPISGHTALYWYRQSLGQGLEFLIYFQGNSAPDKSGLPSDRFSAERTGGSVSTLTIQRTQQEDSAVYLCASSLGTGFDTQYFGPGTRLTVL.

The rearrangement links TRBV11-3 to TRBJ2-1; the match to TRBD2 covers 10 bases. Germline trimming cut 4 bases from V and 5 bases from J; bases unmatched to any gene: 8. There are 16 residues in the CDR3. Per germline, CDR1 SGHNT and CDR2 YENEEA. As DNA, the CDR3 is TGTGCCAGCAGCTCGCTTAGCGGGGGGACCGACAATGAGCAGTTCTTC. Encoded protein: CASSSLSGGTDNEQFF.

This clone was counted a single time. The V gene is TRBV7-9, the J gene TRBJ2-1; 13 bases agree with TRBD2. Germline V CDR1 and CDR2: SEHNR, FQNEAQ (reference sequence). This CDR3 is 15 amino acids long. The V gene end was trimmed by 3 bases and the J gene end by 6 bases; junction bases not matched to a gene: 2. The CDR3 region has the DNA TGTGCCAGCAGCTTCGGGACTAGCGGGGTCAATGAGCAGTTCTTC. Translation: CASSFGTSGVNEQFF.

This chain links TRBV6-6 with TRBJ1-5, with 7 bases matching TRBD1. Germline trimming cut 2 bases from V and 4 bases from J; bases unmatched to any gene: 5. The CDR3 extends over 15 amino acids. Germline-derived CDR1 and CDR2 are MNHNY and SVGAGI (reference sequence). In DNA, the CDR3 is TGTGCCAGCAGTTACCACGGGACAGAGAATCAGCCCCAGCATTTT. Amino acids: CASSYHGTENQPQHF.